The 23 T cell receptor beta chains presented below share a single source sample, sequenced in a study of blood T cells in healthy people across ages (dated by TCRdb to the mid-2010s). The library was built by means of 5' RACE. TCRdb shows the sequencer as Illumina HiSeq 2500. A second PCR of about 7 to 12 cycles was run with a J-beta primer mix and a sample-barcoded 5' primer. TCRdb applied fastp at Q25 and MiXCR to the public reads, then kept only in-frame beta chains. Merged by CDR3 protein, the rows form single entries marked with the most common genes and DNA. This sample comprises around 900,000 distinct CDR3 sequences, approximately 50% of them detected only once. The biggest ten clones account for about 20% of the sample. Sequenced material: blood. These receptors all come from a woman aged 60-70 years in good health.

The chain employs TRBV28 and TRBJ1-2; the match to TRBD1 covers 10 bases. The CDR3 spans 15 residues. CDR1 MDHEN and CDR2 SYDVKM come from the germline V gene. V trimming: 2 bases; J trimming: 7 bases; junction bases outside the gene matches: 7. The CDR3 nucleotides read TGTGCCAGCAGTTTAACCGGGACAGGGGTCCCTGGCTACACCTTC. This sequence encodes CASSLTGTGVPGYTF.

Notes on this clonotype: One end of the junction varies from germline; a read error may be responsible. The DNA for the CDR3 is TGTGCCAGCAACTTAAGCGGGGGTGAGCAGTTCTTC. This codes for CASNLSGGEQFF. This chain joins TRBV7-2 and TRBJ2-1, with 8 bases fitting TRBD2. Per germline, CDR1 SGHTA and CDR2 FQGNSA. The CDR3 has 12 residues.

V gene TRBV3-1 combines with J gene TRBJ1-6; 8 positions match TRBD1. The germline CDR1 and CDR2 sequences are LGHDT and YNNKEL (reference sequence). Trimming cost V 6 bases and J 9 bases; bases outside gene matches: 13. CDR3 length: 16 residues. CDR3 DNA: TGTGCCAGCAGTCGAGAATTGACAGGGGTTAGTTCACCCCTCCACTTT. Its translation is CASSRELTGVSSPLHF.

Ten or more counts support this clonotype. The junction and the germline gene differ at one end; a read error may be behind it. The chain has TRBV5-1 and TRBJ1-1; D unclear. CDR1 is SGHRS and CDR2 is YFSETQ in the germline V gene. This CDR3 is 13 amino acids long. The CDR3 sequence is CASSPGTNTEAFF. CDR3 DNA sequence: TGTGCCAGCTCACCAGGCACGAACACTGAAGCTTTCTTT. The complete variable domain, with remaining parts taken from reference TRBV5-1 and TRBJ1-1, reads KAGVTQTPRYLIKTRGQQVTLSCSPISGHRSVSWYQQTPGQGLQFLFEYFSETQRNKGNFPGRFSGRQFSNSRSEMNVSTLELGDSALYLCASSPGTNTEAFFGQGTRLTVV.

The chain combines TRBV4-2 with TRBJ2-3; D is perhaps TRBD1 or TRBD2 (5 bases each). Germline CDR1 and CDR2: LGHNA and YNFKEQ. Trimming removed 4 bases at V and 0 bases at J, with 11 bases between. CDR3 size: 15 residues. This CDR3 reads CASSRGEWSTDTQYF. CDR3 DNA sequence: TGTGCCAGCAGCCGAGGGGAATGGAGCACAGATACGCAGTATTTT.

The rearrangement joins TRBV6-4 to TRBJ1-2; the match to TRBD1 covers 7 bases. The CDR3 runs 13 residues. Trimming cost V 0 bases and J 7 bases; bases outside gene matches: 2. CDR1 is MRHNA and CDR2 is SNTAGT in the germline V gene. CDR3 protein: CASSDSRQGGYTF. The DNA of the CDR3 is TGTGCCAGCAGTGACTCCCGACAGGGTGGCTACACCTTC.

The chain combines TRBV11-1 with TRBJ2-1; the D gene is possibly TRBD2 (7 bases). CDR3 length: 15 residues. Germline CDR1 is SGHAT and CDR2 is FQDESV (reference sequence). Between the trimmed V and J ends, which lost 3 bases and 8 bases, there was a span of 17 bases. The CDR3 DNA reads as TGTGCCAGCAGCTTCGCGGGGGCCTACTTGGATGAGCAGTTCTTC. It specifies CASSFAGAYLDEQFF.

V is TRBV10-3 and J is TRBJ2-1, with 11 nucleotides matching TRBD1. The junction had 7 bases not matched to a gene; V was cut back by 6 bases and J by 9 bases. The CDR3 consists of 14 residues. Germline assignment: CDR1 ENHRY and CDR2 SYGVKD. For the CDR3, the DNA is TGTGCCATCAGAACTGGACAGGGGGCGGGTGAGCAGTTCTTC. Translation gives CAIRTGQGAGEQFF.

The CDR3 here is CSATGTGGFNEQFF. DNA for the CDR3: TGCAGTGCAACCGGGACAGGGGGCTTTAATGAGCAGTTCTTC. The gene calls are TRBV20-1 and TRBJ2-1; 12 nucleotides line up with TRBD1. The germline V gene encodes CDR1 DFQATT and CDR2 SNEGSKA (reference sequence). The V segment lost 6 bases and the J segment 7 bases; nucleotides outside the gene matches: 7. This CDR3 has 14 residues.

This clonotype was seen only a few times. The V gene is TRBV18, the J gene TRBJ2-5, with D uncertain. V was shortened by 3 bases and J by 4 bases, with 9 bases between the two germline ends. Germline lookup yields CDR1 KGHSH and CDR2 LQKENI. The CDR3 covers 13 residues. The CDR3 sequence is CASSPTYPETQYF. As DNA, the CDR3 is TGTGCCAGCTCACCGACCTACCCAGAGACCCAGTACTTC.

This chain connects TRBV6-1 to TRBJ1-2; D gene unclear. Trimming pared 0 bases from V and 5 bases from J, leaving 13 bases between. Germline CDR1 MNHNS, CDR2 SASEGT. The CDR3 is 15 residues long. This chain's CDR3 is CASSEAKGARYGYTF. CDR3 coding DNA: TGTGCCAGCAGTGAAGCTAAGGGTGCTCGGTATGGCTACACCTTC.

The chain employs TRBV20-1 and TRBJ2-1; 7 bases line up with TRBD2. Germline CDR1 reads DFQATT; CDR2 reads SNEGSKA (reference sequence). Trimming cost V 7 bases and J 8 bases; bases outside gene matches: 14. The CDR3 sequence is 14 residues long. This CDR3 reads CSGGRGLLVDEQFF. For the CDR3, the DNA is TGCAGTGGGGGGAGGGGACTACTAGTCGATGAGCAGTTCTTC.

The chain combines TRBV6-6 with TRBJ2-7; D is unresolved. Germline CDR1 and CDR2: MNHNY and SVGAGI (reference sequence). The CDR3 totals 16 residues. V lost 5 bases to trimming and J lost 0 bases, with 17 bases between them. CDR3 sequence: CASSRESLENSYEQYF. The CDR3 region has the DNA TGTGCCAGCAGTCGAGAGTCCCTAGAAAACTCCTACGAGCAGTACTTC.

This clonotype came up a few times. This chain uses TRBV11-2 with TRBJ2-7, with a tentative D call TRBD1 (6 bases). Germline V gene lookup returns CDR1 SGHAT and CDR2 FQNNGV. The CDR3 is 14 amino acids. Trimming took 2 bases from V and 4 from J, leaving 12 bases between them. CDR3 in DNA: TGTGCCAGCAGCTTACCTACAGGGTTGTACGAGCAGTACTTC. Protein: CASSLPTGLYEQYF.

This clonotype appeared many times. This chain uses TRBV12-3 or TRBV12-4 with TRBJ2-3; 7 bases are a match to TRBD2. The CDR3 runs to 15 residues. V lost 6 bases, J lost 1 base, and 7 bases stayed unmatched. CDR3 protein: CASRWSGIRTDTQYF. The CDR3 DNA sequence: TGTGCCAGCAGGTGGAGCGGGATCCGCACAGATACGCAGTATTTT.

The chain combines TRBV5-1 with TRBJ1-2; D is perhaps TRBD1 (5 bases). This CDR3 contains 15 residues. V was clipped by 4 bases and J by 4 bases, with 17 bases between them. CDR1 is SGHRS, CDR2 YFSETQ, per germline. As DNA, the CDR3 is TGCGCCAGCAGCCCGGGGGACTTGGGGAGCTATGGCTACACCTTC. Its translation is CASSPGDLGSYGYTF.

This clonotype was detected once. The genes are TRBV2 and TRBJ2-2; D perhaps matches TRBD1 (5 bases). The CDR3 is made up of 14 amino acids. Germline CDR1 SNHLY, CDR2 FYNNEI. Trimming left V 6 bases short and J 5 bases short, with 13 bases between. CDR3 loop: CASRTARDTGELFF. CDR3 DNA: TGTGCCAGCAGGACGGCCAGGGATACCGGGGAGCTGTTTTTT.

Worth noting for this clonotype: The junction differs from germline at one of its ends, possibly a read error. This rearrangement joins TRBV20-1 to TRBJ2-1, with TRBD2 matching 7 bases. This CDR3 is built from 15 residues. In germline, CDR1 is DFQATT, CDR2 SNEGSKA (reference sequence). Here the CDR3 DNA reads TGCAGTGCTCGTCTGCGGCGGGAGAACAACAATGAGCTGTTCTTC. Amino acid sequence: CSARLRRENNNELFF.

This clonotype was picked up a small number of times. This sequence joins TRBV5-1 and TRBJ2-6; D is uncertain. The CDR3 extends over 17 amino acids. V lost 4 bases to trimming and J lost 2 bases, with 16 bases between them. CDR1 and CDR2 from the germline V gene are SGHRS and YFSETQ. The CDR3 sequence: CASSLNIFGAGANVLTF. CDR3 sequence (DNA): TGCGCCAGCAGCCTGAATATTTTTGGAGCTGGGGCCAACGTCCTGACTTTC.

The chain recombines TRBV6-5 with TRBJ2-5; the D is unclear. Near its end, the DNA agrees better with TRBJ2-7, so the J call may be wrong. This CDR3 is 12 amino acids long. Germline-derived CDR1 and CDR2 are MNHEY and SVGAGI. In DNA, the CDR3 is TGTGCCCAACTACAAGACCTCTACGAGCAGTACTTC. This gives the protein CAQLQDLYEQYF.

The J gene is TRBJ2-3, the V gene TRBV4-1; 8 positions match TRBD2. The CDR3 totals 15 residues. Germline CDR1 and CDR2: MGHRA and YSYEKL. J lost 4 bases, V lost 0 bases, and 3 bases had no gene match. The CDR3 protein is CASSQEAGVADTQYF. The CDR3 DNA reads as TGCGCCAGCAGCCAAGAAGCGGGAGTCGCAGATACGCAGTATTTT.

The V call is TRBV20-1, the J call TRBJ2-1; D is possibly TRBD2 (6 bases). Germline lookup yields CDR1 DFQATT and CDR2 SNEGSKA (reference sequence). Trimming shortened V by 1 base and J by 0 bases, and 7 bases separated the two germline ends. The CDR3 length is 14 residues. The CDR3 DNA is TGCAGTGCTAGAGTGACTAGCTCCTACAATGAGCAGTTCTTC. It translates to CSARVTSSYNEQFF.

The CDR3 region is CATSVTAFTDTQYF. CDR3 coding DNA: TGTGCCACCAGTGTAACAGCCTTCACAGATACGCAGTATTTT. The chain couples TRBV24-1 to TRBJ2-3; D is undetermined. The CDR3 has 14 residues. V lost 5 bases and J 2 bases, leaving 10 bases between the germline ends. CDR1 KGHDR and CDR2 SFDVKD come from the germline V gene.